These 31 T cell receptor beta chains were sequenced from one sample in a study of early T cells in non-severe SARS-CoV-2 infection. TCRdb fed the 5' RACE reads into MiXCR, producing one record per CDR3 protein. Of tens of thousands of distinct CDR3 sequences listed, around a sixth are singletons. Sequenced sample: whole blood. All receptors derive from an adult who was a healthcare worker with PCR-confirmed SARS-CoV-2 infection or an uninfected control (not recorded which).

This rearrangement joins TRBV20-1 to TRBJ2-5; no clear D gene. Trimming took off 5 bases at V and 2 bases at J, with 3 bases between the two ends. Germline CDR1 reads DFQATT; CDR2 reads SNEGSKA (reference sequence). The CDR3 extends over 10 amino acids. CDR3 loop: CSALQETQYF. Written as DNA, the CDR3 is TGCAGTGCTCTACAAGAGACCCAGTACTTC.

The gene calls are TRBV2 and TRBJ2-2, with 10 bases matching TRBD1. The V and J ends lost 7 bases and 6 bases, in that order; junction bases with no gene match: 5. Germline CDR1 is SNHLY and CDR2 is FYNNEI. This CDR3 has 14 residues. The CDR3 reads CASIRQGASGELFF. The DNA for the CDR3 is TGTGCCAGCATTCGACAGGGGGCTTCCGGGGAGCTGTTTTTT.

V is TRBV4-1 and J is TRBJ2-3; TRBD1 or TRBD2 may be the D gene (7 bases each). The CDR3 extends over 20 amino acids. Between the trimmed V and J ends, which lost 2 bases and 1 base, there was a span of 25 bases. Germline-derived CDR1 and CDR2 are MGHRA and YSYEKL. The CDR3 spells CASSQWGGQILIGRTDTQYF. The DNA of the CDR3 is TGCGCCAGCAGCCAATGGGGGGGACAGATCCTTATAGGTCGCACAGATACGCAGTATTTT.

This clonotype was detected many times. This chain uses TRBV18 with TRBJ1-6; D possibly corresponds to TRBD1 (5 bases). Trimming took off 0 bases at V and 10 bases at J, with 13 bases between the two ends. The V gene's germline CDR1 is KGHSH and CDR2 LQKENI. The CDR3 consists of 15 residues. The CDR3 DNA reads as TGTGCCAGCTCACCACCGGGGCACCCGAACTCACCCCTCCACTTT. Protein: CASSPPGHPNSPLHF.

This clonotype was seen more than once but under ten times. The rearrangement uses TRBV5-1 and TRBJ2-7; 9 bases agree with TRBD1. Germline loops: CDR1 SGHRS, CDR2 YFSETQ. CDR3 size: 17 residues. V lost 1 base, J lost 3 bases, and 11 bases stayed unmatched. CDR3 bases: TGCGCCAGCAGCTTGACATGGGTAGGGACAGGGATCTACGAGCAGTACTTC. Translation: CASSLTWVGTGIYEQYF.

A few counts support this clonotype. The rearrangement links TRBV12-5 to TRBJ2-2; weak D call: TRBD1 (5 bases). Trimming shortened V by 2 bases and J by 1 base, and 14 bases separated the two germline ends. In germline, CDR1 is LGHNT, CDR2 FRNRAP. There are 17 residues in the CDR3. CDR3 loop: CASGLTISQENTGELFF. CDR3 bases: TGTGCTAGTGGTTTGACCATTTCACAGGAGAACACCGGGGAGCTGTTTTTT.

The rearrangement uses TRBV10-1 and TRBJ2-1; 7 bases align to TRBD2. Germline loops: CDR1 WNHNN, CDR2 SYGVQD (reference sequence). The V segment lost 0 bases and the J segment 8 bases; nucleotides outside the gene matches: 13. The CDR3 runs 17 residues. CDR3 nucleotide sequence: TGCGCCAGCAGTGAGTCGACGTCGCGGGAGAAAAGGGATGAGCAGTTCTTC. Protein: CASSESTSREKRDEQFF.

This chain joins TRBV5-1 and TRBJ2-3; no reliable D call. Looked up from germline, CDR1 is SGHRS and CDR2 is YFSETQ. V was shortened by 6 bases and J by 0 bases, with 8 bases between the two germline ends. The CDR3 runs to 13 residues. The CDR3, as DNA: TGCGCCAGCAATCCAGGAAGCACAGATACGCAGTATTTT. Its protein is CASNPGSTDTQYF.

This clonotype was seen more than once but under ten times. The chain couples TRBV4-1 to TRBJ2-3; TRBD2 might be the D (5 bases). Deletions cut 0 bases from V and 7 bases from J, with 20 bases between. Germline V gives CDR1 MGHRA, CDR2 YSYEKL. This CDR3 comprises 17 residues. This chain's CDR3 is CASSQDRGRGTTNTQYF. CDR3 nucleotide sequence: TGCGCCAGCAGCCAAGATCGAGGTCGGGGAACCACGAATACGCAGTATTTT.

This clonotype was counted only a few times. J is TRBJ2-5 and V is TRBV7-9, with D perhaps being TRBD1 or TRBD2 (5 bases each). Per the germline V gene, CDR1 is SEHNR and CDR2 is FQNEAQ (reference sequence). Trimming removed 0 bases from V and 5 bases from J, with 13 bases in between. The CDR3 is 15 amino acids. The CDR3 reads CASSLAQRDAETQYF. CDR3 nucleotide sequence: TGTGCCAGCAGCTTAGCTCAGAGGGACGCGGAGACCCAGTACTTC.

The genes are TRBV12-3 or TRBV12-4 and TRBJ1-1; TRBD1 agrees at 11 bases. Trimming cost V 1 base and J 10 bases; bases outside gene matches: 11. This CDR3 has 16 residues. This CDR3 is CASSLGTGGQRHPAFF. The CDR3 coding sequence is TGTGCCAGCAGTTTAGGGACAGGGGGCCAAAGACACCCAGCTTTCTTT.

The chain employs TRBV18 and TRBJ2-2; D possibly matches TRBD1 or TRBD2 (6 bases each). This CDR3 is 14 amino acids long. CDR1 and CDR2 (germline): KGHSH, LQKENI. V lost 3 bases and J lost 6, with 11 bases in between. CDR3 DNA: TGTGCCAGCTCACCTGGGGGGCCGGCCGGGGAGCTGTTTTTT. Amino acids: CASSPGGPAGELFF.

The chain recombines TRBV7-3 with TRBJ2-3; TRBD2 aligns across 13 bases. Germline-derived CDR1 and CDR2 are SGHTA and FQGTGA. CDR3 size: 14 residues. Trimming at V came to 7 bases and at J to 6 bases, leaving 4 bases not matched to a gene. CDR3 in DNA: TGTGCCAGCACACTAGCGGGAGGGCCGGATACGCAGTATTTT. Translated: CASTLAGGPDTQYF.

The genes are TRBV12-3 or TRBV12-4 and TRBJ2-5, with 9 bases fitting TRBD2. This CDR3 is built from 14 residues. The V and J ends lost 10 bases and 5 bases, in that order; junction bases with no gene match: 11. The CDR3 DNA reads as TGTGCCACTCTAGCGGGAAGGGAGGGCGAGACCCAGTACTTC. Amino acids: CATLAGREGETQYF.

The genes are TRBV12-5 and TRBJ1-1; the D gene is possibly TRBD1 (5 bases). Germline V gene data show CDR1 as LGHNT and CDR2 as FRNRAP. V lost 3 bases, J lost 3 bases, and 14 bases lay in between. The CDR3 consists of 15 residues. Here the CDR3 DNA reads TGTGCTAGTGGTTTCACCAGGGCAGGGTACACTGAAGCTTTCTTT. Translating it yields CASGFTRAGYTEAFF.

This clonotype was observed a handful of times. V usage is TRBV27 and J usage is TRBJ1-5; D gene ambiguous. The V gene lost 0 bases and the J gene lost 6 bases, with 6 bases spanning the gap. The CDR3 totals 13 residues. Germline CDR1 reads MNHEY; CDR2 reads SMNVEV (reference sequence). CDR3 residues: CASSLSGVQPQHF. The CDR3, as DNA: TGTGCCAGCAGTTTATCCGGGGTTCAGCCCCAGCATTTT.

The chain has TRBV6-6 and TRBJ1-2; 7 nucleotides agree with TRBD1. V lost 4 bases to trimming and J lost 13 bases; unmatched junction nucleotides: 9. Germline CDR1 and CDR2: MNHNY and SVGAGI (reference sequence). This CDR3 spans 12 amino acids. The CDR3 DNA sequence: TGTGCCAGCAGTTCCCGGACAGGTTCAAGCACCTTC. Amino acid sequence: CASSSRTGSSTF.

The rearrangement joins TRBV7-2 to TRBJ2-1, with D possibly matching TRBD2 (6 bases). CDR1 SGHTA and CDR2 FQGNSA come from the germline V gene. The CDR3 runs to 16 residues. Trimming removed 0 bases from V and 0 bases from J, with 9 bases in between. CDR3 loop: CASSLAVGLSYNEQFF. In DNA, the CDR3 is TGTGCCAGCAGCTTAGCGGTGGGACTCTCCTACAATGAGCAGTTCTTC. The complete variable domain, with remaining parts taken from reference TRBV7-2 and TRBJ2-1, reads GAGVSQSPSNKVTEKGKDVELRCDPISGHTALYWYRQSLGQGLEFLIYFQGNSAPDKSGLPSDRFSAERTGGSVSTLTIQRTQQEDSAVYLCASSLAVGLSYNEQFFGPGTRLTVL.

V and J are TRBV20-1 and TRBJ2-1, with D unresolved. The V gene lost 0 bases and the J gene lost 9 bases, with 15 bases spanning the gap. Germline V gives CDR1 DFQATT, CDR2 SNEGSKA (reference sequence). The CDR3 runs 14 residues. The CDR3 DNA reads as TGCAGTGCTAGAGACAGGTTCTCTGTGGGTGAGCAGTTCTTC. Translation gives CSARDRFSVGEQFF.

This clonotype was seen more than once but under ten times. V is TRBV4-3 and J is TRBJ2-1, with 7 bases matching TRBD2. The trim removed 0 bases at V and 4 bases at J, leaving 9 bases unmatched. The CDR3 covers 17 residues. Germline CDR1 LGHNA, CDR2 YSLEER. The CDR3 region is CASSQDLVREAYNEQFF. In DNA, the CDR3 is TGCGCCAGCAGCCAAGATCTTGTTCGGGAGGCTTACAATGAGCAGTTCTTC.

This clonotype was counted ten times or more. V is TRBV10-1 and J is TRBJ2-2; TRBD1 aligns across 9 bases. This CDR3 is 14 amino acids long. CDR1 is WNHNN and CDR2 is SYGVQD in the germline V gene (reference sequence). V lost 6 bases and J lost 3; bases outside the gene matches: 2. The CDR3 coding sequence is TGCGCCAGCAGCAGGGACAGGGACACCGGGGAGCTGTTTTTT. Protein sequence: CASSRDRDTGELFF.

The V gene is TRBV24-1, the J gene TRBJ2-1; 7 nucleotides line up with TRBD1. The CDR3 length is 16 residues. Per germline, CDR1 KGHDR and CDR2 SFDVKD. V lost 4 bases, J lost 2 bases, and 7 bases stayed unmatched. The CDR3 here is CATSEARGQTYNEQFF. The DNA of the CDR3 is TGTGCCACCAGTGAGGCCCGGGGACAGACCTACAATGAGCAGTTCTTC.

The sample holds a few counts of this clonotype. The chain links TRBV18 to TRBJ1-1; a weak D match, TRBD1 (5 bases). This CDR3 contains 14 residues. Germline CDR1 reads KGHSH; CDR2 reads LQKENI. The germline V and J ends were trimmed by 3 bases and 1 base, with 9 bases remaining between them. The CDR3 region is CASSPPGANTEAFF. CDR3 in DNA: TGTGCCAGCTCACCGCCTGGGGCGAACACTGAAGCTTTCTTT.

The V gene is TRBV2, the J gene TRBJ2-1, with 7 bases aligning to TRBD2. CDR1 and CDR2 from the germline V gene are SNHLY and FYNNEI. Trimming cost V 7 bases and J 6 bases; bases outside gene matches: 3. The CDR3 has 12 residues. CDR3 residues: CASMGGGNEQFF. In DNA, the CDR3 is TGTGCCAGCATGGGGGGGGGCAATGAGCAGTTCTTC.

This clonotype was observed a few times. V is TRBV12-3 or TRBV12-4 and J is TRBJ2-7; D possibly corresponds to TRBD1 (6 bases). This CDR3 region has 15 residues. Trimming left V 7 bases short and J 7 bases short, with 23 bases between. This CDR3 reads CASTSGDGIRREQYF. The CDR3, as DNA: TGTGCCAGCACTTCAGGGGACGGTATAAGGCGGGAGCAGTACTTC.

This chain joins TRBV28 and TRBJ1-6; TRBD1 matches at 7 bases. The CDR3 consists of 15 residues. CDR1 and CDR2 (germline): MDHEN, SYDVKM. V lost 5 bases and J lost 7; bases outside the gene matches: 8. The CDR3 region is CASSPTQGRNSPLHF. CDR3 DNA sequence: TGTGCCAGCAGTCCGACACAGGGGAGAAATTCACCCCTCCACTTT.

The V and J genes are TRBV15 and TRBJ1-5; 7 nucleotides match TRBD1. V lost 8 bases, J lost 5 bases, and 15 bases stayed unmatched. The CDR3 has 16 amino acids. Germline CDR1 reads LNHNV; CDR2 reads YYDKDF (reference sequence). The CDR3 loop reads CATQPGRVTGYQPQHF. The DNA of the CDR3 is TGTGCCACCCAACCGGGAAGAGTGACAGGGTATCAGCCCCAGCATTTT.

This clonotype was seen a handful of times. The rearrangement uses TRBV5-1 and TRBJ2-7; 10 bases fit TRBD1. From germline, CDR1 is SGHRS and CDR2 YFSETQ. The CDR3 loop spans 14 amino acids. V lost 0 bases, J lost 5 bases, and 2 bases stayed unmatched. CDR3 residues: CASSLGTGGHEQYF. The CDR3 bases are TGCGCCAGCAGCTTGGGGACAGGGGGACACGAGCAGTACTTC.

Here the CDR3 reads CASSLAGGEGETQYF. In DNA, the CDR3 is TGTGCCAGCAGCTTAGCGGGGGGGGAAGGCGAGACCCAGTACTTC. The chain has TRBV7-6 and TRBJ2-5; 7 bases fit TRBD2. Germline V gene data show CDR1 as SGHVS and CDR2 as FNYEAQ. This CDR3 comprises 15 residues. V was pared by 0 bases and J by 5 bases, with 6 bases of the junction left unmatched. Drawing the rest from reference TRBV7-6 and TRBJ2-5, the complete variable domain is GAGVSQSPRYKVTKRGQDVALRCDPISGHVSLYWYRQALGQGPEFLTYFNYEAQQDKSGLPNDRFSAERPEGSISTLTIQRTEQRDSAMYRCASSLAGGEGETQYFGPGTRLLVL.

The CDR3 coding sequence is TGTGCCAGCAGGCAGGGACAGCCGAACACCGGGGAGCTGTTTTTT. Amino acid sequence: CASRQGQPNTGELFF. The chain joins TRBV11-2 to TRBJ2-2; 7 bases match TRBD1. CDR1 and CDR2 from the germline V gene are SGHAT and FQNNGV. The CDR3 spans 15 residues. V lost 6 bases and J lost 0; bases outside the gene matches: 4. Full variable domain (outside the CDR3, taken from reference TRBV11-2 and TRBJ2-2): EAGVAQSPRYKIIEKRQSVAFWCNPISGHATLYWYQQILGQGPKLLIQFQNNGVVDDSQLPKDRFSAERLKGVDSTLKIQPAKLEDSAVYLCASRQGQPNTGELFFGEGSRLTVL.

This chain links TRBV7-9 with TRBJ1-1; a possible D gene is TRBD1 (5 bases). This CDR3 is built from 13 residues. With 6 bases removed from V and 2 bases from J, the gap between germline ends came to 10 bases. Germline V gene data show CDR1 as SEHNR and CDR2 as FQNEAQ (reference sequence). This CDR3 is CASRPTANTEAFF. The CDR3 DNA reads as TGTGCCAGCAGACCGACAGCCAACACTGAAGCTTTCTTT.